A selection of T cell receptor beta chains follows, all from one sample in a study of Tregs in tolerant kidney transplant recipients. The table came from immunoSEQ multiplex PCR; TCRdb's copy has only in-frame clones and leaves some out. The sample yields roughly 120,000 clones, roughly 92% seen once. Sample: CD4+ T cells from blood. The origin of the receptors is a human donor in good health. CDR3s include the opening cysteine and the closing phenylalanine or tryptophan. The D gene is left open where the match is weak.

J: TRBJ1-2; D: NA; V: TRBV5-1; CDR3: CASSLGPQNGGYTF
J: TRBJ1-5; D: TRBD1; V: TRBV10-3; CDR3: CAISPTGGLRNQPQHF
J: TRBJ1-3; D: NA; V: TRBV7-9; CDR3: CASSLGAGDTSGNTIYF
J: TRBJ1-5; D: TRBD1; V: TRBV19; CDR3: CASSIAFDRGNQPQHF
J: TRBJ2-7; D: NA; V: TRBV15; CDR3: CATSRETRAPPYEQYF
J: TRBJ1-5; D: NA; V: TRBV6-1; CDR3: CASSEWDGLNQPQHF
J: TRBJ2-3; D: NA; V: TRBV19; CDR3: CASSTRGAMDTQYF
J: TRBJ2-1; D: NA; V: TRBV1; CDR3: CTSSQDHRRIYNEQFF
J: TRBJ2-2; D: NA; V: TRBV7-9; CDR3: CASSFRGLNTGELFF
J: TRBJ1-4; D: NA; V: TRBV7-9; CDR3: CASSLVTGHRSGEKLFF
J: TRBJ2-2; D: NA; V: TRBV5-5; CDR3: CASSLLAGVSGELFF
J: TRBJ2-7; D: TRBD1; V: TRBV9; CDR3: CASSPGQAGYEQYF
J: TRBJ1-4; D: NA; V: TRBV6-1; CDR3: CASSSGGPTNEKLFF
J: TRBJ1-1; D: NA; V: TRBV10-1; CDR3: CATTAGMNTEAFF
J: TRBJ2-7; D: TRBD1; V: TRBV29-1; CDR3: CSVKAPSRTGAPEQYF
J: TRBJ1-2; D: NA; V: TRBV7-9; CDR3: CASSLWTARANYGYTF
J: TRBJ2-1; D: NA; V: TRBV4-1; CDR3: CASSQETDYNEQFF
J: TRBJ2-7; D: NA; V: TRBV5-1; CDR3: CASSRVVGGVYEQYF
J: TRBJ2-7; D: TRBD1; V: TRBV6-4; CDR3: CASSKAGGQGVYEQYF
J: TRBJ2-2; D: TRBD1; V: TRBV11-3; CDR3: CASSLALTGGYTGELFF
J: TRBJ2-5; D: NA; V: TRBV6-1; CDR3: CASTTPRIGETQYF
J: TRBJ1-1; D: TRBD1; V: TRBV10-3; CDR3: CAAGQGINTEAFF
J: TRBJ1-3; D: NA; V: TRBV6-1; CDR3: CASSVAVSGNTIYF
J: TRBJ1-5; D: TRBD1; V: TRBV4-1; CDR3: CASSQDFGGTGFHSNQPQHF
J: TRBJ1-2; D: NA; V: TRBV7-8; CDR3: CASSLEQGSHYGYTF
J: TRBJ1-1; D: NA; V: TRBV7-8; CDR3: CASSFWGHGTEAFF
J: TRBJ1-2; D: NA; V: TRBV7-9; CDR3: CASSNKGAGGGYGYTF
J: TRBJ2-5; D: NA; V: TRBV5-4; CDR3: CASSWDSRYQETQYF
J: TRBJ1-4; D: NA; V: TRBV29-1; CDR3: CSVRTGSNEKLFF
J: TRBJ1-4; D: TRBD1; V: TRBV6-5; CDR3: CASTRTGGFEKLFF
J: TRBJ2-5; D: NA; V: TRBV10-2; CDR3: CASSEQDRDIGETQYF
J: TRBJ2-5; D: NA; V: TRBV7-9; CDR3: CASSSLWAEETQYF
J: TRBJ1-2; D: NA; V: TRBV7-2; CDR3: CASSLGGPYGYTF
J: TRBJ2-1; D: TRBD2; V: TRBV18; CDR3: CASSPTSGSVEFF
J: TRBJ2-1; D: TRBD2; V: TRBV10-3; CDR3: CAISESSGAWEQFF
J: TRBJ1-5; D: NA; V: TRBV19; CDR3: CASSIPGTQPQHF
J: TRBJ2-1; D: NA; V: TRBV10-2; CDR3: CASSESGWFAYNEQFF
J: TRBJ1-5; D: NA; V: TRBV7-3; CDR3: CASSRGHRGNQPQHF
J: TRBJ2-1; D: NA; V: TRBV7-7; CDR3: CASSTLRQVSYNEQFF
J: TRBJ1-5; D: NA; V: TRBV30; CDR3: CAWSLASNQPQHF
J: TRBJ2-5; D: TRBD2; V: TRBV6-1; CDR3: CASSGLAGGWETQYF
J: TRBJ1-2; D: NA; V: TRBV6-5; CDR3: CASSSQENYGYTF
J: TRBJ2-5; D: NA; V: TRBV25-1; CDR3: CASSRAYRGREETQYF
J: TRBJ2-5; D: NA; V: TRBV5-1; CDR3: CASSLGFEETQYF
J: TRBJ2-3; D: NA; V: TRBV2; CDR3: CASSVQGLVPTDTQYF
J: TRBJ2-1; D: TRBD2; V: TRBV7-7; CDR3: CASSSLAGASYNEQFF
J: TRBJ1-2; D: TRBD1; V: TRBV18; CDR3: CASSHSPGQGVEGYTF
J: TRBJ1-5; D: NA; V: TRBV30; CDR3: CAWSDTVGRGDQPQHF
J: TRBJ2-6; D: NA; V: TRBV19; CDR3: CASSVHSSGANVLTF
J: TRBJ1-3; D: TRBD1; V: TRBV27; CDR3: CASSPYQGVRNTIYF
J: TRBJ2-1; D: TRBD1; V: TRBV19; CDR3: CATTGVIGNEQFF
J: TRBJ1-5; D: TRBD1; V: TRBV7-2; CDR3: CASSLFGRGQGQPQHF
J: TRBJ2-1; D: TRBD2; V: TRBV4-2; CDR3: CASSQDMGLAGTNEQFF